A selection of T cell receptor beta chains follows, all from one sample in a study of CD8 T cells in Susac syndrome. Each CDR3 protein is one row after TCRdb ran MiXCR on the immunoSEQ multiplex PCR reads. The sample carries 70,000 to 85,000 distinct CDR3 sequences, 95% to 97% recorded once. Sequenced material: CD8+ T cells from PBMCs. The receptors originated from a human donor with Susac syndrome. CDR3s leave out the opening cysteine and the closing phenylalanine or tryptophan. Each record gives: clone size, J gene, V gene, CDR3 protein. Not every row has a clone size; where given, it reads once, few, many or a size class.

>-|TRBJ2-1|TRBV2
ARGLATYNEQF
>-|TRBJ1-1|TRBV6-2/TRBV6-3
ASSYSSEAF
>-|TRBJ2-6|TRBV5-1
ASSLGRPGANVLT
>-|TRBJ1-1|TRBV27
ASSLTGSEAF
>-|TRBJ2-1|TRBV4-1
ASSQAGGATYNEQF
>-|TRBJ2-7|TRBV30
AWTALGALEQY
>-|TRBJ2-1|TRBV4-2
ASSQDGTGGIEQF
>-|TRBJ2-5|TRBV20-1
SAGPNRLGETQY
>-|TRBJ2-3|TRBV20-1
SARGGYITDTQY
>-|TRBJ2-5|TRBV7-9
AGDRLLQETQY
>-|TRBJ2-7|TRBV13
ASSSDPGGQY
>-|TRBJ2-5|TRBV9
ASSVEGGREYETQY
>-|TRBJ1-2|TRBV7-8
ASSLVDSRAHDDYT
>-|TRBJ2-5|TRBV18
ASSPDGVQETQY
>-|TRBJ2-1|TRBV2
ASIGNEQF
>-|TRBJ2-7|TRBV29-1
SVEPGQGYEQY
>-|TRBJ2-1|TRBV6-2/TRBV6-3
ASSYANEQF
>once|TRBJ2-4|TRBV7-9
ASSGAGKDIQY
>-|TRBJ2-1|TRBV20-1
SARVKGASYEQF
>once|TRBJ2-5|TRBV4-3
ASSQDLPAGGPGETQY
>-|TRBJ1-2|TRBV11-2
ASTRGALRYGYT
>-|TRBJ2-7|TRBV6-5
ASSQDRFSSYEQY
>-|TRBJ2-5|TRBV24-1
ATGDEGETQY
>-|TRBJ2-1|TRBV14
ASSQEWWGEQF
>-|TRBJ2-1|TRBV7-9
ATRRGVNEQF
>-|TRBJ2-2|TRBV29-1
SVDRESGELF
>-|TRBJ2-1|TRBV29-1
SVEGHTPRATYNEQF
>-|TRBJ2-7|TRBV14
ASSQDSGSGTYEQY
>-|TRBJ2-1|TRBV20-1
SAAGGYGLGEQF
>-|TRBJ1-2|TRBV5-6
ASSLVVYRAGFGYT
>-|TRBJ1-5|TRBV7-7
ASSPSKEPQH
>-|TRBJ2-5|TRBV9
ASSGPGLAGGPQETQY
>-|TRBJ1-1|TRBV20-1
SASYQGKVTEAF
>-|TRBJ2-2|TRBV4-3
ASSQEVRDSHTGELF
>-|TRBJ2-5|TRBV24-1
ATSRRSQETQY
>-|TRBJ2-7|TRBV6-5
ARCRLSPGSEQY
>-|TRBJ2-3|TRBV2
ASSAVRSGGADTQY
>-|TRBJ2-5|TRBV29-1
SVEAGGGRGLKTQY
>-|TRBJ2-3|TRBV20-1
SARMGQAPSTDTQY
>-|TRBJ2-1|TRBV20-1
SARDLRREGMGDEQF